The present entry profiles one TCR beta chain with its context. CDR1 is SGHDN, CDR2 FVKESK, per germline. This CDR3 comprises 18 residues. Trimming cost V 4 bases and J 3 bases; bases outside gene matches: 16. Here immunoSEQ multiplex PCR was the method, and the copy in TCRdb shows in-frame clones only, minus some. The sample lists roughly 150,000 clones; around four fifths were seen once. This sample was taken from a study of blood T cell repertoires in COVID-19. The rearrangement links TRBV14 to TRBJ1-1; 8 positions agree with TRBD1. Sequenced: peripheral blood. This clonotype was sampled from a woman aged 70 to 79 who had recovered from COVID-19. The CDR3, as DNA: TGTGCCAGCAGCCCTCAGGCAGGGGGCTTGGGCGGGGACACTGAAGCTTTCTTT. Its translation is CASSPQAGGLGGDTEAFF. Filled out from reference TRBV14 and TRBJ1-1, the complete variable domain reads EAGVTQFPSHSVIEKGQTVTLRCDPISGHDNLYWYRRVMGKEIKFLLHFVKESKQDESGMPNNRFLAERTGGTYSTLKVQPAELEDSGVYFCASSPQAGGLGGDTEAFFGQGTRLTVV.